The 15 T cell receptor beta chains listed next were all sequenced from one sample in a study of cytomegalovirus exposure and HLA in healthy donors. The PCR was carried out with 60 Vbeta primers and 13 Jbeta primers. Data came from immunoSEQ multiplex PCR; TCRdb stores just in-frame clones and leaves some out. The table lists about 100,000 clones, around 75% of them singletons. Sequenced material: PBMCs. These receptors came from a man aged 50-59 years in good health and CMV-seronegative.

This chain joins TRBV7-8 and TRBJ2-2; 14 nucleotides match TRBD2. Trimming took 5 bases from V and 4 from J; bases not matched to a gene: 6. From germline, CDR1 is SGHVS and CDR2 FQNEAQ. CDR3 length: 17 amino acids. The DNA for the CDR3 is TGTGCCAGCAGCGGGGGGGGACTAGCGGGAGCCACCGGGGAGCTGTTTTTT. The encoded protein is CASSGGGLAGATGELFF.

The chain recombines TRBV21-1 with TRBJ2-4; the table assigns TRBD1, which was not confirmed against the DNA. TRBV21-1 is annotated as a pseudogene. CDR3 size: 17 residues. CDR3 protein: CASSKPRLGLAKNIQYF. DNA for the CDR3: TGTGCCAGCAGCAAACCCCGGCTGGGGCTGGCCAAAAACATTCAGTACTTC.

The chain employs TRBV5-6 and TRBJ1-1; TRBD1 matches 10 bases. Germline V gene lookup returns CDR1 SGHDT and CDR2 YYEEEE. This CDR3 is built from 16 residues. V shed 3 bases and J 0 bases; nucleotides not matched to a gene: 5. CDR3 amino acids: CASSWGTGALNTEAFF. The CDR3 DNA is TGTGCCAGCAGCTGGGGGACAGGGGCCTTGAACACTGAAGCTTTCTTT.

V gene TRBV2 combines with J gene TRBJ1-5; no reliable D call. The CDR3 runs 15 residues. V was clipped by 2 bases and J by 7 bases, with 15 bases between them. Germline V gene data show CDR1 as SNHLY and CDR2 as FYNNEI. The CDR3 reads CASSEFASGVQPQHF. In nucleotides, the CDR3 is TGTGCCAGCAGTGAATTCGCGTCCGGGGTACAGCCCCAGCATTTT.

This chain joins TRBV6-1 and TRBJ2-7; 7 positions match TRBD2. This CDR3 region has 14 residues. The V segment lost 6 bases and the J segment 5 bases; nucleotides outside the gene matches: 10. Germline V gene lookup returns CDR1 MNHNS and CDR2 SASEGT. The CDR3 DNA follows: TGTGCCAGCAGGGCAGGGACTACCCTCCACGAGCAGTACTTC. Its translation is CASRAGTTLHEQYF.

J is TRBJ1-1 and V is TRBV5-1; D possibly corresponds to TRBD1 (5 bases). V lost 1 base to trimming and J lost 1 base, with 11 bases between them. Germline V gene lookup returns CDR1 SGHRS and CDR2 YFSETQ. The CDR3 length is 15 residues. CDR3 nucleotide sequence: TGCGCCAGCAGCTTGACAGGTTCGGGGAACACTGAAGCTTTCTTT. Its protein is CASSLTGSGNTEAFF.

This chain uses TRBV5-1 with TRBJ2-7; weak D call: TRBD2 (6 bases). CDR3 length: 14 amino acids. Germline V gene lookup returns CDR1 SGHRS and CDR2 YFSETQ. V was pared by 1 base and J by 4 bases, with 12 bases between. CDR3 sequence (DNA): TGCGCCAGCAGCTTGACCGGGAGCGGATACGAGCAGTACTTC. This gives the protein CASSLTGSGYEQYF.

The genes are TRBV15 and TRBJ2-2, with 8 bases fitting TRBD2. V shed 0 bases, J shed 6 bases, and the junction held 3 bases outside the gene matches. The germline V gene encodes CDR1 LNHNV and CDR2 YYDKDF (reference sequence). This CDR3 is built from 15 residues. The CDR3 here is CATSRDPGGAGELFF. The CDR3 bases are TGTGCCACCAGCAGAGATCCCGGGGGGGCCGGGGAGCTGTTTTTT.

This chain connects TRBV5-6 to TRBJ2-3; 7 bases align to TRBD2. In germline, CDR1 is SGHDT, CDR2 YYEEEE. This CDR3 region has 14 residues. Trimming removed 2 bases from V and 5 bases from J; junction bases left unmatched: 5. The CDR3 DNA reads TGTGCCAGCAGCTTCGGGGGGAATGTAGATACGCAGTATTTT. Encoded protein: CASSFGGNVDTQYF.

J is TRBJ2-7 and V is TRBV4-2; D is perhaps TRBD2 (5 bases). This CDR3 has 15 amino acids. V was pared by 4 bases and J by 0 bases, with 13 bases between. Germline V gene sequence: CDR1 LGHNA, CDR2 YNFKEQ. CDR3 loop: CASSPDERSSYEQYF. CDR3 nucleotide sequence: TGTGCCAGCAGCCCTGACGAGCGGAGCTCCTACGAGCAGTACTTC.

This clone was detected only a few times. The chain carries TRBV6-6 and TRBJ1-6; no firm D call. There are 15 residues in the CDR3. The V end was cut by 2 bases, the J end by 4 bases, with 9 bases between. Germline CDR1 is MNHNY and CDR2 is SVGAGI (reference sequence). The CDR3 region is CASSYTGDYNSPLHF. DNA for the CDR3: TGTGCCAGCAGTTACACTGGAGATTATAATTCACCCCTCCACTTT.

This sequence joins TRBV29-1 and TRBJ2-7; D is unresolved. The CDR3 is 10 amino acids. Deletions cut 7 bases from V and 2 bases from J, with 6 bases between. Germline V lookup: CDR1 SQVTM, CDR2 ANQGSEA. Here the CDR3 reads CSAGPYEQYF. Here the CDR3 DNA reads TGCAGCGCTGGCCCCTACGAGCAGTACTTC.

The rearrangement uses TRBV15 and TRBJ1-4, with no clear D. Germline V gene sequence: CDR1 LNHNV, CDR2 YYDKDF (reference sequence). This CDR3 is 14 amino acids long. Trimming removed 5 bases from V and 4 bases from J, with 11 bases in between. DNA for the CDR3: TGTGCCACCAGCTCCTCTCGGGGTAATGAAAAACTGTTTTTT. Protein product: CATSSSRGNEKLFF.

The chain couples TRBV4-2 to TRBJ1-4; the D gene is possibly TRBD1 (5 bases). Germline V gene lookup returns CDR1 LGHNA and CDR2 YNFKEQ. The CDR3 sequence is 14 residues long. Between the trimmed V and J ends, which lost 0 bases and 11 bases, there was a span of 13 bases. CDR3 coding DNA: TGTGCCAGCAGCCAAGATAAAGTCAGGGCGAAACTGTTTTTT. Translating gives CASSQDKVRAKLFF.

V and J are TRBV5-8 and TRBJ2-5; D remains ambiguous. The CDR3 contains 11 residues. Trimming cost V 4 bases and J 3 bases, with 4 bases left between them. CDR1 and CDR2 from the germline V gene are SGHTS and YDEGEE. As DNA, the CDR3 is TGTGCCAGCAGCCCCGAAGAGACCCAGTACTTC. Protein sequence: CASSPEETQYF.